This is a list of T cell receptor beta chains from one sample in a study of blood T cell repertoires in COVID-19. The repertoire was sequenced with immunoSEQ multiplex PCR; TCRdb's copy has only in-frame clones and lacks some. The table shows 25,000 to 35,000 clones, with approximately 80% occurring only once. The material sequenced was peripheral blood. Receptor source: a woman of 80 years or more with acute or convalescent COVID-19. Each CDR3 is given with its conserved first and last residue. Fields, in order: D gene, V gene, J gene, clone size, CDR3 DNA, CDR3 protein. The D gene is left open where the match is weak. Clone size is shown for a subset of rows, as once, few, many or a class of expanded clone.

d_call: -
v_call: TRBV28
j_call: TRBJ2-1
clone_size: -
cdr3_nt: TGTGCCAGCAGAGCATCTAGCCCTGAGCAGTTCTTC
cdr3_aa: CASRASSPEQFF

d_call: -
v_call: TRBV13
j_call: TRBJ2-2
clone_size: -
cdr3_nt: TGTGCCAGCAGCTTTTTGGGCACAACCGGGGAGCTGTTTTTT
cdr3_aa: CASSFLGTTGELFF

d_call: TRBD1
v_call: TRBV6-4
j_call: TRBJ1-2
clone_size: few
cdr3_nt: TGTGCCAGCAGTGACTCAGCAGGGGGCTTTCGTGGCTACACCTTC
cdr3_aa: CASSDSAGGFRGYTF

d_call: -
v_call: TRBV25-1
j_call: TRBJ1-2
clone_size: -
cdr3_nt: TGTGCCAGCAGTGAGGGCAGGGCTGGCTACACCTTC
cdr3_aa: CASSEGRAGYTF

d_call: -
v_call: TRBV5-4
j_call: TRBJ2-1
clone_size: -
cdr3_nt: TGTGCCAGCACCCTCGCGGGGAATGAGCAGTTCTTC
cdr3_aa: CASTLAGNEQFF

d_call: -
v_call: TRBV9
j_call: TRBJ1-1
clone_size: -
cdr3_nt: TGTGCCAGCAGCGTAGGACCGGGGAACACTGAAGCTTTCTTT
cdr3_aa: CASSVGPGNTEAFF

d_call: -
v_call: TRBV7-2
j_call: TRBJ1-1
clone_size: -
cdr3_nt: TGTGCCAGCAGCCCCGGGAGGGTCTCCCTGAACACTGAAGCTTTCTTT
cdr3_aa: CASSPGRVSLNTEAFF

d_call: TRBD1
v_call: TRBV12-3/TRBV12-4
j_call: TRBJ1-1
clone_size: -
cdr3_nt: TGTGCCAGCAGTATGGGGACAGCTGAAGCTTTCTTT
cdr3_aa: CASSMGTAEAFF

d_call: TRBD2
v_call: TRBV7-2
j_call: TRBJ2-7
clone_size: once
cdr3_nt: TGTGCCAGCAGCCCGGGGGGGGGACACCCCGCTGGGGAGTACTTC
cdr3_aa: CASSPGGGHPAGEYF

d_call: -
v_call: TRBV11-2
j_call: TRBJ1-2
clone_size: -
cdr3_nt: TGTGCCAGCAGCTTAGACCCTGTAGCCTATGGCTACACCTTC
cdr3_aa: CASSLDPVAYGYTF

d_call: -
v_call: TRBV7-2
j_call: TRBJ1-6
clone_size: -
cdr3_nt: TGTGCCAGCAGCTTACGGACAACTGGATATAATTCACCCCTCCACTTT
cdr3_aa: CASSLRTTGYNSPLHF

d_call: TRBD1
v_call: TRBV7-2
j_call: TRBJ1-6
clone_size: -
cdr3_nt: TGTGCCAGCAGCCCCCGGGACAGGGATAATTCACCCCTCCACTTT
cdr3_aa: CASSPRDRDNSPLHF

d_call: -
v_call: TRBV18
j_call: TRBJ2-1
clone_size: -
cdr3_nt: TGTGCCAGCTCACCACGGCAACAGGTCTACTACAATGAGCAGTTCTTC
cdr3_aa: CASSPRQQVYYNEQFF

d_call: -
v_call: TRBV12-3/TRBV12-4
j_call: TRBJ2-7
clone_size: -
cdr3_nt: TGTGCCAGCAGTTTAGGTATGAGCTACGAGCAGTACTTC
cdr3_aa: CASSLGMSYEQYF

d_call: TRBD2
v_call: TRBV5-1
j_call: TRBJ2-7
clone_size: -
cdr3_nt: TGCGCCAGCAGCTTCCCGGCTAGCGGCCCTTACGAGCAGTACTTC
cdr3_aa: CASSFPASGPYEQYF

d_call: TRBD2
v_call: TRBV6-2/TRBV6-3
j_call: TRBJ2-2
clone_size: -
cdr3_nt: TGTGCCAGCAGCCGAGTGACTAGCGGAGGGACCGGGGAGCTGTTTTTT
cdr3_aa: CASSRVTSGGTGELFF

d_call: -
v_call: TRBV19
j_call: TRBJ2-1
clone_size: -
cdr3_nt: TGTGCCAGTAGTGTGACACCCAGCTCCTACAATGAGCAGTTCTTC
cdr3_aa: CASSVTPSSYNEQFF

d_call: -
v_call: TRBV5-5
j_call: TRBJ2-2
clone_size: -
cdr3_nt: TGTGCCAGCAGCTTGGACAGGTTCGCCGGGGAGCTGTTTTTT
cdr3_aa: CASSLDRFAGELFF

d_call: TRBD1
v_call: TRBV7-8
j_call: TRBJ2-2
clone_size: -
cdr3_nt: TGTGCCAGCAGCTCCCATGTTAGACAGGGGGTGGGCGGGGAGCTGTTTTTT
cdr3_aa: CASSSHVRQGVGGELFF

d_call: TRBD1
v_call: TRBV6-5
j_call: TRBJ2-7
clone_size: -
cdr3_nt: TGTGCCAGCAGTTACCGGGACAGTTCCTACGAGCAGTACTTC
cdr3_aa: CASSYRDSSYEQYF

d_call: TRBD1
v_call: TRBV5-5
j_call: TRBJ1-6
clone_size: -
cdr3_nt: TGTGCCAGCAGCTTGACAGGGGATTCACCCCTCCACTTT
cdr3_aa: CASSLTGDSPLHF

d_call: TRBD1
v_call: TRBV6-5
j_call: TRBJ1-2
clone_size: -
cdr3_nt: TGTGCCAGCAGGGGGACAGGGCTAAACTATGGCTACACCTTC
cdr3_aa: CASRGTGLNYGYTF